This TCR beta chain was documented in a study of low-dose radiotherapy and immunotherapy resistance in tumors. Study-wide background: Fractions of 0.5 Gy went to Cohort 1 every 2 weeks, totaling 6.5 Gy. Each fraction given to Cohort 2 every two weeks delivered 1 Gy, and the total reached 13 Gy over 26 weeks.

First-strand cDNA relied on TRAV- and TRBV-specific primers spanning alpha and beta chains. The authors amplified TCRs for about 20 PCR cycles with a constant-region primer and a V-primer adapter. TCRdb re-derived calls from the reads in MiXCR, one entry per CDR3 protein. The table records around 100,000 distinct CDR3 sequences, around 20% of them present only once. The time point was: after trial treatment. Noted treatment: LDRT plus nivolumab, ipilimumab, low-dose cyclophosphamide and aspirin (RACIN trial). The donors' treatment consisted of nivolumab, ipilimumab, aspirin, low-dose cyclophosphamide and low-dose radiotherapy. The table lists this clonotype with a count of one. The V and J ends lost 2 bases and 14 bases respectively, with 25 bases between them. There are 15 residues in the CDR3. The germline V gene has CDR1 SGHNT and CDR2 YYREEE (reference sequence).

Sequenced here: PBMCs, sampled after low-dose radiotherapy plus immunotherapy. V and J are TRBV5-4 and TRBJ1-1; D might be TRBD1 (5 bases). The clonotype originates from a male donor with prostate cancer. CDR3 nucleotide sequence: TGTGCCAGCAGCTTTGGGGCCCCGGGACTACTCGAGCAGTTCTTT. Encoded protein: CASSFGAPGLLEQFF.